This T cell receptor beta chain originates from a study of shared clonotypes between healthy human individuals. Naivety among CD8 cells was defined by CD45RO negativity and positive CCR7 selection, thereby excluding terminally differentiated effector memory CD45RA+ cells. Profiled with immunoSEQ multiplex PCR; TCRdb holds only in-frame clones, not every one. Of about 2.1 million clones listed, around 95% are singletons. The V and J ends lost 8 bases and 0 bases respectively, with 13 bases between them. The CDR3 is 14 residues long. Germline V gives CDR1 SGHAT, CDR2 FQNNGV. The clonotype was recovered from a man in his late teens or twenties in good health. Some clones in this sample may be carry-over from other donors' samples. Sequencing used naive CD8+ T cells from PBMCs. The chain couples TRBV11-2 to TRBJ1-1; D call uncertain. CDR3 nucleotide sequence: TGTGCCAGCGGACCCACGGGGTTGAACACTGAAGCTTTCTTT. Protein product: CASGPTGLNTEAFF.